This TCR beta chain derives from a study of CD8 T cells in Susac syndrome. Notes on the study in general: Individuals included in the TCR sequencing and HLA analysis were acknowledged by the study to be relatively few in number.

Random hexamers primed reverse transcription of about 0.45 to 1 ug RNA. Amplification of TCR beta CDR3 across 54 Vbeta and 13 Jbeta was performed with immunoSEQ multiplex PCR. Each CDR3 protein is one row after TCRdb ran MiXCR on the immunoSEQ multiplex PCR reads. The table has about 190,000 distinct CDR3 sequences, 85% to 95% seen once. About this clonotype itself: The antigen remains undetermined.

The germline CDR1 and CDR2 sequences are KGHDR and SFDVKD. V shed 4 bases and J shed 7 bases, with 16 bases lying between them. The CDR3 totals 15 residues. This clonotype was obtained from a human donor in good health. The chain has TRBV24-1 and TRBJ2-1; D is perhaps TRBD2 (6 bases). Source material: CD4+ T cells from PBMCs. CDR3 amino acids: CATSEPLSGRNEQFF. The DNA for the CDR3 is TGTGCCACCAGTGAACCGCTGTCAGGGAGGAATGAGCAGTTCTTC.